This T cell receptor (beta chain) is from a study of T-cell reconstitution after alpha-beta-depleted transplantation in children. Preparation of the TCRbeta library was carried out with unique molecular identifiers. Each CDR3 protein is one row after TCRdb ran MiXCR on the PCR reads. The sample consists of fewer than 550,000 distinct CDR3 sequences, about an eighth of them appearing once. The CDR3 has 13 amino acids. Germline-derived CDR1 and CDR2 are SGHTA and FQGNSA. V was shortened by 3 bases and J by 5 bases, with 10 bases between the two germline ends. Whole-study results and caveats: At the one-year point after transplant, T-cell counts and TCRbeta diversity were found to come mostly from T cells that had been newly produced. Several hundred expanded graft clones reportedly supplied alpha-beta T cells about two months after transplant. It was surviving recipient T cells and thymic progenitors that gave some patients high TCRbeta diversity at day 60.

This clonotype appeared a few times. The antigen is not known. The gene calls are TRBV7-2 and TRBJ2-5, with D maybe TRBD2 (7 bases). The clonotype was recovered from a female patient aged 2-10 years who had a stem cell transplant for aplastic anemia, so the T cells may come from the graft donor. Here the sequenced sample was PBMCs, mostly from graft donor cells, taken 180 days after TCRalphabeta/CD19-depleted stem cell transplant. The CDR3 loop reads CASSFGGLETQYF. CDR3 nucleotide sequence: TGTGCCAGCAGCTTCGGGGGGCTTGAGACCCAGTACTTC.